The 25 T cell receptor beta chains below all came from one sample that was sequenced in a study of shared clonotypes between healthy human individuals. CD45RO-negative, CCR7-selected cells formed the naive CD8 fraction, which excluded terminally differentiated effector memory CD45RA+ cells. Clones were sequenced by immunoSEQ multiplex PCR, and TCRdb holds only the in-frame ones, with some missing. The sample yields around 1,900,000 clones, just over 90% seen once. The sample taken for sequencing was naive CD8+ T cells from PBMCs. The receptors derive from a man aged 18 to 29 in good health. Some clones in this sample may be carry-over from other donors' samples.

The chain recombines TRBV19 with TRBJ1-5, with D tentatively TRBD1 (5 bases). The germline V and J ends were trimmed by 7 bases and 1 base, with 11 bases remaining between them. This CDR3 comprises 14 residues. In germline, CDR1 is LNHDA, CDR2 SQIVND (reference sequence). The chain's CDR3 is CASMIRGSNQPQHF. CDR3 coding DNA: TGTGCCAGTATGATAAGGGGAAGCAATCAGCCCCAGCATTTT.

This clone was detected once. The chain uses TRBV27 and TRBJ2-7; possible D gene TRBD1, 6 bases. Germline lookup yields CDR1 MNHEY and CDR2 SMNVEV (reference sequence). Trimming removed 2 bases from V and 2 bases from J, with 10 bases in between. There are 14 residues in the CDR3. The chain's CDR3 is CASSLEDRTYEQYF. CDR3 sequence (DNA): TGTGCCAGCAGTTTAGAGGACAGAACCTACGAGCAGTACTTC.

In its sample, this clone was seen a few times. The chain links TRBV29-1 to TRBJ2-3, with 10 bases identical to TRBD2. The CDR3 is 14 residues long. Trimming removed 7 bases from V and 0 bases from J; junction bases left unmatched: 4. Germline CDR1 and CDR2: SQVTM and ANQGSEA. CDR3 protein: CSAPTSGSTDTQYF. In DNA, the CDR3 is TGCAGCGCCCCGACTAGCGGGAGCACAGATACGCAGTATTTT.

The chain uses TRBV7-9 and TRBJ2-3; the D gene is possibly TRBD1 (5 bases). V dropped 0 bases and J dropped 2 bases, with 15 bases sitting between them. This CDR3 has 17 amino acids. The germline gives CDR1 SEHNR, CDR2 FQNEAQ (reference sequence). CDR3 residues: CASSLAVDIFPTDTQYF. DNA for the CDR3: TGTGCCAGCAGCTTAGCGGTGGACATCTTTCCCACAGATACGCAGTATTTT.

The chain recombines TRBV4-1 with TRBJ2-2; TRBD2 matches 9 bases. CDR1 MGHRA and CDR2 YSYEKL come from the germline V gene. The CDR3 contains 16 residues. The V and J ends lost 2 bases and 5 bases, in that order; junction bases with no gene match: 6. CDR3 region: CASSQLGLAETGELFF. CDR3 DNA: TGCGCCAGCAGCCAATTGGGACTAGCAGAAACCGGGGAGCTGTTTTTT.

This clone was seen only once. This sequence joins TRBV6-5 and TRBJ2-1; 7 bases fit TRBD2. CDR1 is MNHEY and CDR2 is SVGAGI in the germline V gene. The CDR3 extends over 12 amino acids. The J segment lost 9 bases and the V segment lost 7 bases, leaving 6 bases of the junction unmatched. The CDR3 sequence: CASTALAGEQFF. DNA for the CDR3: TGTGCCAGCACAGCGTTAGCGGGTGAGCAGTTCTTC.

This clone has a single count. The chain is built from TRBV29-1 and TRBJ2-1, with D tentatively TRBD2 (5 bases). Trimming pared 3 bases from V and 5 bases from J, leaving 14 bases between. CDR1 SQVTM and CDR2 ANQGSEA come from the germline V gene. The CDR3 totals 14 residues. DNA of the CDR3: TGCAGCGTTGATAAGCAGACTATCGACAATGAGCAGTTCTTC. Its protein product is CSVDKQTIDNEQFF.

Remarks on this clone: The same CDR3 also results from other DNA sequences found in this sample. The chain uses TRBV28 and TRBJ2-7; D unresolved. CDR1 and CDR2 (germline): MDHEN, SYDVKM. The V end lost 5 bases, the J end lost 1 base, and 3 bases lay between the germline ends. CDR3 size: 11 residues. The CDR3 DNA reads as TGTGCCAGCAGTCGGTCCTACGAGCAGTACTTC. It is translated as CASSRSYEQYF.

CDR3 sequence: CASSQELQGFMNTEAFF. The CDR3 nucleotides are TGCGCCAGCAGCCAAGAGCTACAGGGTTTTATGAACACTGAAGCTTTCTTT. The chain recombines TRBV5-1 with TRBJ1-1, with D possibly TRBD1 on 6 matching bases. Trimming left V 4 bases short and J 0 bases short, with 19 bases between. Germline lookup yields CDR1 SGHRS and CDR2 YFSETQ. This CDR3 region has 17 residues.

The count of this clone is one. This sequence joins TRBV28 and TRBJ2-1; TRBD1 matches 9 bases. The CDR3 spans 14 residues. Germline CDR1 and CDR2: MDHEN and SYDVKM. Trimming at V came to 6 bases and at J to 7 bases, leaving 7 bases not matched to a gene. The CDR3 protein is CASSHRGQGNEQFF. CDR3 in DNA: TGTGCCAGCAGCCACAGGGGGCAAGGGAATGAGCAGTTCTTC.

The V call is TRBV13, the J call TRBJ2-1; maybe TRBD2 (6 bases). Per the germline V gene, CDR1 is PRHDT and CDR2 is FYEKMQ (reference sequence). V lost 6 bases to trimming and J lost 2 bases, with 14 bases between them. There are 15 residues in the CDR3. The CDR3 sequence is CASSPGGSPYNEQFF. CDR3 sequence (DNA): TGTGCCAGCAGTCCCGGAGGGAGTCCCTACAATGAGCAGTTCTTC.

The CDR3 here is CASSLRGRSNYGYTF. In DNA, the CDR3 is TGCGCCAGCAGTCTTCGAGGGAGGAGTAACTATGGCTACACCTTC. The J gene is TRBJ1-2, the V gene TRBV23-1; D not resolved. TRBV23-1 is annotated as an ORF whose role is uncertain. V dropped 4 bases and J dropped 1 base, with 13 bases sitting between them. This CDR3 is 15 amino acids long.

V is TRBV28 and J is TRBJ2-1; 11 nucleotides match TRBD2. CDR1 and CDR2 (germline): MDHEN, SYDVKM. This CDR3 comprises 14 residues. J gave up 4 bases and V 5 bases, and 1 base lay outside the gene matches. The CDR3 sequence: CASSIAGGYNEQFF. Written as DNA, the CDR3 is TGTGCCAGCAGTATAGCGGGAGGGTACAATGAGCAGTTCTTC.

On this clone itself: At the DNA level, this CDR3 is encoded by other sequences in the same sample as well. The chain has TRBV28 and TRBJ2-7; TRBD1 is a possible D gene (6 bases). This CDR3 has 15 residues. Germline-derived CDR1 and CDR2 are MDHEN and SYDVKM. The V end was cut by 1 base, the J end by 0 bases, with 10 bases between. CDR3 loop: CASSLSGVNSYEQYF. CDR3 in DNA: TGTGCCAGCAGTTTATCAGGGGTCAACTCCTACGAGCAGTACTTC.

This clone has just one count. This chain connects TRBV4-2 to TRBJ2-7, with D possibly TRBD1 on 6 matching bases. Between the trimmed V and J ends, which lost 1 base and 3 bases, there was a span of 10 bases. In germline, CDR1 is LGHNA, CDR2 YNFKEQ. The CDR3 loop spans 14 amino acids. In DNA form, the CDR3 reads TGTGCCAGCAGCCAAGTCGGACAGTACTACGAGCAGTACTTC. As protein: CASSQVGQYYEQYF.

CDR3 sequence (DNA): TGTGCCAGCAGTTTATCTGGGGCTTGGGACTATGGCTACACCTTC. Encoded protein: CASSLSGAWDYGYTF. The chain recombines TRBV27 with TRBJ1-2, with a possible D match to TRBD1 (5 bases). The V end lost 0 bases, the J end lost 3 bases, and 11 bases lay between the germline ends. The CDR3 covers 15 residues. Germline CDR1 reads MNHEY; CDR2 reads SMNVEV (reference sequence).

The chain links TRBV9 to TRBJ1-4, with D possibly being TRBD1 (5 bases). There are 15 residues in the CDR3. Trimming removed 3 bases at V and 10 bases at J, with 19 bases between. CDR1 SGDLS and CDR2 YYNGEE come from the germline V gene. The DNA of the CDR3 is TGTGCCAGCAGCGACACCGGGACCCGGGGTGGAAAACTGTTTTTT. It is translated as CASSDTGTRGGKLFF.

CDR3 sequence (DNA): TGTGCCAGCGGAATATTAAGCTCCTACAATGAGCAGTTCTTC. Its protein is CASGILSSYNEQFF. The chain employs TRBV28 and TRBJ2-1; D unresolved. The CDR3 sequence is 14 residues long. The V end lost 8 bases, the J end lost 0 bases, and 11 bases lay between the germline ends. Germline V gene sequence: CDR1 MDHEN, CDR2 SYDVKM.

CDR3 DNA sequence: TGTGCCAGCAGCTTAGTCTCCGGGTCTGGGGCCAACGTCCTGACTTTC. Translating gives CASSLVSGSGANVLTF. The chain has TRBV7-9 and TRBJ2-6; D remains unclear. The CDR3 covers 16 residues. Germline V gives CDR1 SEHNR, CDR2 FQNEAQ (reference sequence). V was shortened by 1 base and J by 1 base, with 8 bases between the two germline ends.

Remarks on this clone: Additional DNA sequences in this sample encode the identical CDR3. The V gene is TRBV9, the J gene TRBJ2-7, with a tentative D call TRBD1 (6 bases). The CDR3 contains 15 residues. In germline, CDR1 is SGDLS, CDR2 YYNGEE. The V end was cut by 0 bases, the J end by 4 bases, with 14 bases between. The CDR3 loop reads CASSVGGRGSYEQYF. The CDR3 region has the DNA TGTGCCAGCAGCGTAGGGGGGCGCGGTAGTTACGAGCAGTACTTC.

The CDR3 loop reads CASSLVAGITDTQYF. CDR3 nucleotide sequence: TGTGCCAGCAGTTTGGTAGCGGGAATCACAGATACGCAGTATTTT. The V and J genes are TRBV28 and TRBJ2-3, with 8 positions matching TRBD2. Losses at the gene ends were 3 bases for V and 2 bases for J; bases not matched to a gene: 4. In germline, CDR1 is MDHEN, CDR2 SYDVKM. The CDR3 runs to 15 residues. Variable domain in full (rest from reference TRBV28 and TRBJ2-3): DVKVTQSSRYLVKRTGEKVFLECVQDMDHENMFWYRQDPGLGLRLIYFSYDVKMKEKGDIPEGYSVSREKKERFSLILESASTNQTSMYLCASSLVAGITDTQYFGPGTRLTVL.

This clone was seen a few times. This chain joins TRBV7-9 and TRBJ1-2; 10 bases are shared with TRBD1. The V segment lost 5 bases and the J segment 5 bases; nucleotides outside the gene matches: 5. The CDR3 runs 14 residues. CDR1 is SEHNR, CDR2 FQNEAQ, per germline (reference sequence). The CDR3 nucleotides read TGTGCCAGCAGCACCGGGACAGGGGTTTATGGCTACACCTTC. It is translated as CASSTGTGVYGYTF.

V usage is TRBV11-3 and J usage is TRBJ2-2; D is perhaps TRBD1 (5 bases). Trimming left V 10 bases short and J 2 bases short, with 11 bases between. The CDR3 runs to 13 residues. Germline CDR1 is SGHNT and CDR2 is YENEEA. Here the CDR3 reads CATRDRNTGELFF. CDR3 DNA sequence: TGTGCCACCCGAGACAGAAACACCGGGGAGCTGTTTTTT.

This chain uses TRBV10-3 with TRBJ1-2; D perhaps matches TRBD1 (5 bases). Trimming cost V 0 bases and J 5 bases, with 13 bases left between them. Germline V gives CDR1 ENHRY, CDR2 SYGVKD. This CDR3 has 15 amino acids. The CDR3 coding sequence is TGTGCCATCAGTGAGTCGGAGGGGATGAGGTATGGCTACACCTTC. This sequence encodes CAISESEGMRYGYTF.

The rearrangement joins TRBV18 to TRBJ2-7; TRBD1 or TRBD2 may be the D gene (5 bases each). This CDR3 is built from 15 residues. V lost 6 bases and J 5 bases, leaving 20 bases between the germline ends. CDR1 is KGHSH, CDR2 LQKENI, per germline. CDR3 coding DNA: TGTGCCAGCTCCCTCGATAGGGGAGCCCCCCACGAGCAGTACTTC. This gives the protein CASSLDRGAPHEQYF.